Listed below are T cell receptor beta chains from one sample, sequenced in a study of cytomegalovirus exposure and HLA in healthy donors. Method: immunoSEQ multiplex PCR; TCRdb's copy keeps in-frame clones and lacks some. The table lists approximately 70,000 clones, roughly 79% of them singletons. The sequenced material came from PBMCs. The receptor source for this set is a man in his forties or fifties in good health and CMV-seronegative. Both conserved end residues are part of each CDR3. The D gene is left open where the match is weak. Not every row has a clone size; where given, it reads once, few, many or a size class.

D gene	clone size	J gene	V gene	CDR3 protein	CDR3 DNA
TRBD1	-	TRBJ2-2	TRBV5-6	CASSLFRGPYGELFF	TGTGCCAGCAGCTTGTTCAGGGGGCCCTACGGGGAGCTGTTTTTT
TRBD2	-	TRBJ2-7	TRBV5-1	CASSLGPSGEVGEQYF	TGCGCCAGCAGCTTGGGTCCTAGCGGGGAGGTCGGCGAGCAGTACTTC
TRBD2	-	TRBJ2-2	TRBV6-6	CASSAVSGGWELFF	TGTGCCAGCAGCGCCGTTAGCGGGGGATGGGAGCTGTTTTTT
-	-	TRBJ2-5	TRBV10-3	CAIRDTGSGETQYF	TGTGCCATCAGGGACACAGGATCGGGAGAGACCCAGTACTTC
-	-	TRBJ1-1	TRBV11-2	CASSVTALNTEAFF	TGTGCCAGCAGCGTCACAGCTCTGAACACTGAAGCTTTCTTT
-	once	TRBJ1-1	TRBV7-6	CASSLAWARGTEAFF	TGTGCCAGCAGCTTAGCGTGGGCCAGGGGCACTGAAGCTTTCTTT
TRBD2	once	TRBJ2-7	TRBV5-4	CASSWQWTSGSEQYF	TGTGCCAGCAGCTGGCAATGGACTAGCGGCAGCGAGCAGTACTTC
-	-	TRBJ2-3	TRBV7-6	CASRTGDTQYF	TGTGCCAGCAGGACGGGAGATACGCAGTATTTT
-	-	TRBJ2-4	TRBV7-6	CASSLRDRVAKNIQYF	TGTGCCAGCAGCTTACGTGATCGGGTAGCCAAAAACATTCAGTACTTC
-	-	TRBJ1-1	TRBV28	CASPPQGRVNTEAFF	TGTGCCAGCCCCCCGCAGGGCCGGGTGAACACTGAAGCTTTCTTT
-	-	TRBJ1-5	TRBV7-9	CASSLGGIQPQHF	TGTGCCAGCAGCTTAGGAGGGATTCAGCCCCAGCATTTT
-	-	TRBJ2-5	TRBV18	CASSPLNQETQYF	TGTGCCAGCTCACCACTCAATCAAGAGACCCAGTACTTC
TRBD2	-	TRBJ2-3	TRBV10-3	CAISESREGLSTDTQYF	TGTGCCATCAGTGAGTCTAGGGAGGGTTTAAGCACAGATACGCAGTATTTT
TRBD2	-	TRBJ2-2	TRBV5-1	CASTQTSGTSTGELFF	TGCGCCAGCACCCAGACTAGCGGGACAAGCACCGGGGAGCTGTTTTTT
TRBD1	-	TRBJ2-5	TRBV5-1	CASSMPGQKTQYF	TGCGCCAGCAGCATGCCGGGACAGAAGACCCAGTACTTC
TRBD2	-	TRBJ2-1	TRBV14	CASSQDWSGRSRTHNEQFF	TGTGCCAGCAGCCAAGATTGGAGCGGGAGGTCCCGAACCCACAATGAGCAGTTCTTC
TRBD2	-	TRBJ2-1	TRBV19	CASSISTSFPYNEQFF	TGTGCCAGTAGTATTTCGACTAGCTTCCCCTACAATGAGCAGTTCTTC
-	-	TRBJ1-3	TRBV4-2	CASSLNLLNSGNTIYF	TGTGCCAGCAGCCTTAATTTACTCAACTCTGGAAACACCATATATTTT
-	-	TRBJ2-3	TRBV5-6	CASSLGQIRADTQYF	TGTGCCAGCAGCTTAGGACAGATTAGGGCAGATACGCAGTATTTT
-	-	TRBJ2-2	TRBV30	CAWSIISAGELFF	TGCGCCTGGAGTATCATCAGCGCCGGGGAGCTGTTTTTT
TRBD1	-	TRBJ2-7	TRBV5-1	CASSPTGGYEQYF	TGCGCCAGCAGCCCCACAGGGGGCTACGAGCAGTACTTC
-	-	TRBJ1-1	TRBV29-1	CSVAPRLTNTEAFF	TGCAGCGTTGCCCCTCGACTGACGAACACTGAAGCTTTCTTT
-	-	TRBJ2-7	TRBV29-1	CSVEDRNGGGTYEQYF	TGCAGCGTTGAAGATCGCAATGGGGGCGGCACCTACGAGCAGTACTTC
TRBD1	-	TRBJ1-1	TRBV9	CASSPGTGGEPFF	TGTGCCAGCAGCCCCGGGACAGGGGGCGAGCCTTTCTTT
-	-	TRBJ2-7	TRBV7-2	CASTYGYEQYF	TGTGCCAGCACCTACGGGTACGAGCAGTACTTC
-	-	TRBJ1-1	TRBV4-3	CASSQDYARGITEAFF	TGCGCCAGCAGCCAAGATTACGCCAGGGGAATCACTGAAGCTTTCTTT
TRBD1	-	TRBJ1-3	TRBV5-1	CASSMTGTGSGNTIYF	TGCGCCAGCAGCATGACCGGGACAGGGAGTGGAAACACCATATATTTT
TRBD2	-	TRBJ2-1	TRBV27	CASSFGLAGAEQFF	TGTGCCAGCAGTTTTGGACTAGCGGGAGCCGAGCAGTTCTTC
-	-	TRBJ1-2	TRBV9	CASSVEPDRYYGYTF	TGTGCCAGCAGCGTAGAACCCGACAGATACTATGGCTACACCTTC
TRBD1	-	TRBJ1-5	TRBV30	CAWNRQGGIGQPQHF	TGTGCCTGGAACCGACAGGGAGGAATAGGACAGCCCCAGCATTTT
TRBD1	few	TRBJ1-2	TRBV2	CASRGQGAEGYTF	TGTGCCAGCAGGGGACAGGGCGCGGAGGGCTACACCTTC
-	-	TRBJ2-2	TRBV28	CASSSRDFYTGELFF	TGTGCCAGCAGTTCCCGGGACTTTTACACCGGGGAGCTGTTTTTT
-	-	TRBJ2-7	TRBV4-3	CASSQGVGSSYEQYF	TGCGCCAGCAGCCAAGGAGTAGGGAGCTCCTACGAGCAGTACTTC
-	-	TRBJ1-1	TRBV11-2	CASSPGRTEAFF	TGTGCCAGCAGCCCCGGCAGGACTGAAGCTTTCTTT
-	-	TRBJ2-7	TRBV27	CASSLSPGPSYEQYF	TGTGCCAGCAGCCTTTCGCCAGGTCCCTCCTACGAGCAGTACTTC
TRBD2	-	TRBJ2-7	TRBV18	CASSPPGGTREDEQYF	TGTGCCAGCTCACCACCGGGAGGGACTAGGGAGGACGAGCAGTACTTC
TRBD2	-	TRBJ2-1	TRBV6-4	CASSSGTSVSEQFF	TGTGCCAGCAGTTCCGGGACTAGCGTTTCCGAGCAGTTCTTC
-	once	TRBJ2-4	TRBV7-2	CASSPQGTLAKNIQYF	TGTGCCAGCAGCCCTCAGGGGACATTAGCCAAAAACATTCAGTACTTC
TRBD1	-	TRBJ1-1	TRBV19	CASSQGAGRVMNTEAFF	TGTGCCAGTAGCCAGGGGGCAGGGAGAGTTATGAACACTGAAGCTTTCTTT
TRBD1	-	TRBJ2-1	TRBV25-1	CASSVSGQGNNEQFF	TGTGCCAGCAGTGTATCGGGACAGGGTAACAATGAGCAGTTCTTC
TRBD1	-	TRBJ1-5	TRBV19	CASSITIDRAQPQHF	TGTGCCAGTAGTATTACGATCGACAGGGCTCAGCCCCAGCATTTT
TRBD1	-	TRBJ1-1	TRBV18	CASSPRTGGQTEAFF	TGTGCCAGCTCACCTAGGACAGGGGGCCAGACTGAAGCTTTCTTT
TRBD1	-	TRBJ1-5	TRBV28	CASSSPGTGGQPQHF	TGTGCCAGCAGTTCACCCGGGACAGGAGGACAGCCCCAGCATTTT
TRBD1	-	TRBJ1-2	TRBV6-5	CASSYSRTGGNYGYTF	TGTGCCAGCAGTTACTCCAGGACAGGGGGCAACTATGGCTACACCTTC
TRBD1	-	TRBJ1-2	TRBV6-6	CASRPTGQGDSGYTF	TGTGCCAGCAGACCTACCGGACAGGGGGATAGTGGCTACACCTTC
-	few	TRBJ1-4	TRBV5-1	CASSPGRGRANEKLFF	TGCGCCAGCAGCCCCGGAAGGGGGAGAGCTAATGAAAAACTGTTTTTT
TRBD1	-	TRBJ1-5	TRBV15	CATSRGGQAKQPQHF	TGTGCCACCAGCAGGGGTGGACAGGCAAAACAGCCCCAGCATTTT
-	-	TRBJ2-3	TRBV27	CASSLGRGKDTQYF	TGTGCCAGCAGTTTAGGTAGGGGCAAAGATACGCAGTATTTT